A single sample is the source of the 28 T cell receptor beta chains below, sequenced in a study of EBV T-cell therapy then PD-1 blockade in nasopharyngeal carcinoma. Sample treatment: AdE1-LMPpoly-expanded autologous EBV-specific T-cell therapy followed by anti-PD-1 nivolumab. Here immunoSEQ multiplex PCR was the method, and the copy in TCRdb shows in-frame clones only, minus some. The profile shows about 20,000 clones, about four fifths of them singletons. The antigens of these receptors remain unknown. The specimen comprised CD8+ T cells from blood, sampled at day 33 from a patient whose treatment included autologous EBV-specific T cells and nivolumab. Source of these receptors: a man aged 40-49 years with nasopharyngeal carcinoma.

The chain has TRBV6-2 or TRBV6-3 and TRBJ2-5; D gene uncertain. Germline V gene data show CDR1 as MNHEY and CDR2 as SVGEGT. CDR3 length: 14 amino acids. The V and J ends lost 0 bases and 3 bases respectively, with 8 bases between them. CDR3 residues: CASSYSNRKETQYF. CDR3 DNA sequence: TGTGCCAGCAGTTACTCGAACCGGAAAGAGACCCAGTACTTC.

The rearrangement links TRBV5-4 to TRBJ2-3; the match to TRBD1 covers 7 bases. With 3 bases clipped from V and 3 bases from J, the junction kept 4 bases outside the gene matches. CDR3 length: 14 residues. Per the germline V gene, CDR1 is SGHNT and CDR2 is YYREEE (reference sequence). CDR3 in amino acids: CASSSEQGTDTQYF. CDR3 bases: TGTGCCAGCAGCTCCGAACAGGGGACAGATACGCAGTATTTT.

The gene calls are TRBV20-1 and TRBJ2-3; no definite D call. Germline V CDR1 and CDR2: DFQATT, SNEGSKA (reference sequence). V gave up 7 bases and J gave up 5 bases, with 7 bases separating them. The CDR3 loop spans 10 amino acids. This CDR3 is CSVVRDTQYF. CDR3 sequence (DNA): TGCAGTGTTGTTAGAGATACGCAGTATTTT.

This clone occurred a few times. The V call is TRBV27, the J call TRBJ1-6, with D unclear. V was trimmed by 2 bases and J by 8 bases, leaving 7 bases between them. CDR3 size: 13 residues. CDR1 MNHEY and CDR2 SMNVEV come from the germline V gene (reference sequence). CDR3 protein: CASSLTLYSPLHF. The CDR3 coding sequence is TGTGCCAGCAGTTTAACCTTGTATTCACCCCTCCACTTT.

This chain connects TRBV7-9 to TRBJ2-1; 8 positions match TRBD2. This CDR3 spans 16 amino acids. J was trimmed by 6 bases and V by 5 bases; bases with no gene match: 12. Germline assignment: CDR1 SEHNR and CDR2 FQNEAQ (reference sequence). CDR3 region: CASSPGGLVQFNEQFF. CDR3 bases: TGTGCCAGCAGCCCCGGGGGACTAGTTCAATTCAATGAGCAGTTCTTC.

V is TRBV4-1 and J is TRBJ2-5; 12 nucleotides line up with TRBD2. CDR3 size: 19 residues. Germline V CDR1 and CDR2: MGHRA, YSYEKL. V lost 2 bases to trimming and J lost 2 bases; unmatched junction nucleotides: 12. DNA of the CDR3: TGCGCCAGCAGCCAACGCTTTGGGGCTAGCGGGGGGGTTCAAGAGACCCAGTACTTC. It is translated as CASSQRFGASGGVQETQYF.

Regarding this clone: The junction departs from the called germline gene at one end, perhaps through a read error. The chain links TRBV12-3 or TRBV12-4 to TRBJ1-2; D uncertain. There are 9 residues in the CDR3. This CDR3 reads CASTAAGPF. In DNA form, the CDR3 reads TGTGCCAGCACCGCGGCAGGCCCCTTC.

This sequence joins TRBV29-1 and TRBJ2-1; TRBD2 matches 10 bases. The CDR3 is 17 residues long. Trimming took 3 bases from V and 5 from J; bases not matched to a gene: 13. The germline gives CDR1 SQVTM, CDR2 ANQGSEA. The CDR3 loop reads CSVDGQRGGLKHNEQFF. The DNA for the CDR3 is TGCAGCGTTGATGGGCAGCGGGGGGGCCTAAAACACAATGAGCAGTTCTTC.

V and J are TRBV5-6 and TRBJ2-3; D unresolved. The CDR3 runs 17 residues. With 0 bases removed from V and 6 bases from J, the gap between germline ends came to 20 bases. Germline CDR1 reads SGHDT; CDR2 reads YYEEEE. The CDR3 nucleotides are TGTGCCAGCAGCTTGGCCCAGAACAACCCAACCGTGGATACGCAGTATTTT. It is translated as CASSLAQNNPTVDTQYF.

This clone was counted between two and nine times. The chain combines TRBV18 with TRBJ2-1, with 10 bases that match TRBD1. CDR1 and CDR2 from the germline V gene are KGHSH and LQKENI. The V gene end was trimmed by 6 bases and the J gene end by 5 bases; junction bases not matched to a gene: 10. This CDR3 has 16 amino acids. The CDR3 nucleotides are TGTGCCAGCTCCCGGACCGGGACAGGGGTTCACAATGAGCAGTTCTTC. Translating gives CASSRTGTGVHNEQFF.

The V call is TRBV6-2 or TRBV6-3, the J call TRBJ1-5; unclear D gene. The CDR3 consists of 13 residues. The V end was cut by 0 bases, the J end by 6 bases, with 6 bases between. Germline V gene sequence: CDR1 MNHEY, CDR2 SVGEGT. CDR3 sequence (DNA): TGTGCCAGCAGTTACTCCCCAAGTCAGCCCCAGCATTTT. It encodes CASSYSPSQPQHF.

The rearrangement uses TRBV4-1 and TRBJ2-7; 9 nucleotides align to TRBD1. J gave up 5 bases and V 4 bases, and 6 bases lay outside the gene matches. CDR1 and CDR2 (germline): MGHRA, YSYEKL. There are 14 residues in the CDR3. DNA of the CDR3: TGCGCCAGCAGCCGCCGGGACAGGGTCCACGAGCAGTACTTC. Protein: CASSRRDRVHEQYF.

V and J are TRBV30 and TRBJ2-7; 9 bases are shared with TRBD1. Per the germline V gene, CDR1 is GTSNPN and CDR2 is SVGIG (reference sequence). The V gene end was trimmed by 0 bases and the J gene end by 3 bases; junction bases not matched to a gene: 0. This CDR3 contains 13 residues. CDR3 amino acids: CAWSVGQGYEQYF. The CDR3 DNA is TGTGCCTGGAGTGTGGGACAGGGCTACGAGCAGTACTTC.

The chain recombines TRBV6-1 with TRBJ2-3, with D maybe TRBD2 (7 bases). The CDR3 is 17 amino acids. V dropped 2 bases and J dropped 4 bases, with 19 bases sitting between them. Looked up from germline, CDR1 is MNHNS and CDR2 is SASEGT. The CDR3, as DNA: TGTGCCAGCAGTGAAACGTGGTGGGGGGGCGCGGCAGATACGCAGTATTTT. It specifies CASSETWWGGAADTQYF.

This chain joins TRBV9 and TRBJ2-3, with 8 bases aligning to TRBD2. This CDR3 has 15 residues. The V segment lost 5 bases and the J segment 4 bases; nucleotides outside the gene matches: 9. Germline-derived CDR1 and CDR2 are SGDLS and YYNGEE. The CDR3 sequence: CASSPGGAVADTQYF. DNA for the CDR3: TGTGCCAGCAGTCCCGGGGGGGCTGTGGCAGATACGCAGTATTTT.

The rearrangement joins TRBV6-5 to TRBJ1-2, with TRBD1 matching 7 bases. The V gene's germline CDR1 is MNHEY and CDR2 SVGAGI. CDR3 length: 15 amino acids. The trim removed 5 bases at V and 6 bases at J, leaving 12 bases unmatched. This CDR3 reads CASSPVSTGYDGYTF. Here the CDR3 DNA reads TGTGCCAGCAGTCCCGTTTCGACAGGGTACGATGGCTACACCTTC.

CDR3 coding DNA: TGTGCCAGCAGCGCGGGACAGGGGACCTCCTACGAGCAGTACTTC. Amino acid sequence: CASSAGQGTSYEQYF. This chain links TRBV2 with TRBJ2-7; 10 positions match TRBD1. Germline lookup yields CDR1 SNHLY and CDR2 FYNNEI. V lost 6 bases and J lost 0; bases outside the gene matches: 5. CDR3 length equals 15 residues.

The chain has TRBV14 and TRBJ2-5; D may match TRBD1 or TRBD2 (5 bases each). The V end was cut by 4 bases, the J end by 3 bases, with 12 bases between. The germline gives CDR1 SGHDN, CDR2 FVKESK. This CDR3 is built from 14 residues. The chain's CDR3 is CASSLRDGKETQYF. Written as DNA, the CDR3 is TGTGCCAGCAGCCTCCGGGACGGGAAAGAGACCCAGTACTTC.

The V call is TRBV6-1, the J call TRBJ2-2, with a possible D match to TRBD1 (5 bases). The CDR3 length is 15 residues. Trimming removed 0 bases from V and 5 bases from J, with 10 bases in between. CDR1 is MNHNS, CDR2 SASEGT, per germline. The CDR3 region is CASSEAQGTTGELFF. The CDR3 region has the DNA TGTGCCAGCAGTGAAGCGCAGGGAACGACCGGGGAGCTGTTTTTT.

The chain combines TRBV18 with TRBJ1-1, with D unclear. Germline CDR1 is KGHSH and CDR2 is LQKENI. This CDR3 is 15 amino acids long. V gave up 0 bases and J gave up 0 bases, with 8 bases separating them. The CDR3 coding sequence is TGTGCCAGCTCACCACCGCGGGTGGTGAACACTGAAGCTTTCTTT. Its protein is CASSPPRVVNTEAFF.

The chain couples TRBV4-1 to TRBJ1-1; D call uncertain. This CDR3 comprises 15 residues. The germline V gene encodes CDR1 MGHRA and CDR2 YSYEKL. V lost 1 base to trimming and J lost 1 base, with 10 bases between them. Written as DNA, the CDR3 is TGCGCCAGCAGCCAAGGGCCGGGATGGAACACTGAAGCTTTCTTT. Protein product: CASSQGPGWNTEAFF.

This clone was seen just once. The chain uses TRBV21-1 and TRBJ1-2; the DNA was not used to check the table's D call, TRBD1. TRBV21-1 is a listed pseudogene. The length of the CDR3 is 16 residues. CDR3 amino acids: CASSNDRLGQSPSYTF. CDR3 coding DNA: TGTGCCAGCAGCAATGACCGCCTGGGGCAGTCCCCTAGCTACACCTTC.

This chain connects TRBV2 to TRBJ2-2; TRBD2 is a possible D gene (7 bases). Germline V gives CDR1 SNHLY, CDR2 FYNNEI. V gave up 11 bases and J gave up 6 bases, with 16 bases separating them. The length of the CDR3 is 13 residues. DNA of the CDR3: TGTGCCCTAGGGGGAGGGATGGCCGGGGAGCTGTTTTTT. This sequence encodes CALGGGMAGELFF.

The CDR3 nucleotides read TGTGCCACACTGGGCAGGGAAGGATCACCCCTCCACTTT. Protein sequence: CATLGREGSPLHF. V and J are TRBV6-5 and TRBJ1-6; a weak D match, TRBD1 (5 bases). CDR1 MNHEY and CDR2 SVGAGI come from the germline V gene. The V gene lost 10 bases and the J gene lost 10 bases, with 17 bases spanning the gap. The CDR3 runs to 13 residues.

The chain couples TRBV4-3 to TRBJ1-1, with D unresolved. Trimming stripped 3 bases from V and 5 bases from J, with 7 bases between. The CDR3 contains 12 residues. Germline CDR1 and CDR2: LGHNA and YSLEER. Here the CDR3 reads CASSQDGTEAFF. As DNA, the CDR3 is TGCGCCAGCAGCCAGGACGGAACTGAAGCTTTCTTT.

The chain is built from TRBV2 and TRBJ2-5; 8 positions match TRBD2. The CDR3 contains 18 residues. Germline trimming cut 3 bases from V and 2 bases from J; bases unmatched to any gene: 14. Germline V gives CDR1 SNHLY, CDR2 FYNNEI. The CDR3 region has the DNA TGTGCCAGCAGTGAGAGTAGAGAGCGGGGGCCATTACAAGAGACCCAGTACTTC. This encodes CASSESRERGPLQETQYF.

The chain couples TRBV19 to TRBJ2-7; D is unresolved. V was clipped by 8 bases and J by 7 bases, with 12 bases between them. The CDR3 covers 11 residues. Germline V gene sequence: CDR1 LNHDA, CDR2 SQIVND (reference sequence). In nucleotides, the CDR3 is TGTGCCAGTGGACCTTTAAGGGAGCAGTACTTC. Protein product: CASGPLREQYF.

The rearrangement joins TRBV3-1 (or the pseudogene TRBV3-2) to TRBJ2-1, with 13 bases fitting TRBD2. CDR1 is LGHDT and CDR2 is YNNKEL in the germline V gene (reference sequence). The CDR3 covers 15 residues. V was clipped by 4 bases and J by 4 bases; unmatched bases: 1. Here the CDR3 DNA reads TGTGCCAGCAGCCGACTAGCGGGGGGATACAATGAGCAGTTCTTC. It encodes CASSRLAGGYNEQFF.